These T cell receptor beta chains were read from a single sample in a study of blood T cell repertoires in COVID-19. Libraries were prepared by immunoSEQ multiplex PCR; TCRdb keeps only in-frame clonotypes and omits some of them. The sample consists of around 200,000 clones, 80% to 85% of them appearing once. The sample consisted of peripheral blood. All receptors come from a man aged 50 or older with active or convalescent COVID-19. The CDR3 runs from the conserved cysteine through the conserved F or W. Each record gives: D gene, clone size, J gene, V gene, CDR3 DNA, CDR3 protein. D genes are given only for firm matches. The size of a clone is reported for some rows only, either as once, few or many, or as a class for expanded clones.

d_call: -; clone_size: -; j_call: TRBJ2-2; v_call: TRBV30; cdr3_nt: TGTGCCTGGAGTGTAGGAGGCTTCGCGAACACCGGGGAGCTGTTTTTT; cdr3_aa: CAWSVGGFANTGELFF
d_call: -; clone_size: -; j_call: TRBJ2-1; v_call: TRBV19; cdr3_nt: TGTGCCAGTACCTTTACGCGCTCCAATGAGCAGTTCTTC; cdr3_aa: CASTFTRSNEQFF
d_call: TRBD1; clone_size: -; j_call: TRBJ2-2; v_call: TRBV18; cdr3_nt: TGTGCCAGCTCACCACTGGGACAGGGGAACACCGGGGAGCTGTTTTTT; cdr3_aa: CASSPLGQGNTGELFF
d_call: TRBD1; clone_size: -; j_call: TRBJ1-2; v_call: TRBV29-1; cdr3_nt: TGCAGCGTTGAAGGGGACAGGGAAAGGACTAGCTATGGCTACACCTTC; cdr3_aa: CSVEGDRERTSYGYTF
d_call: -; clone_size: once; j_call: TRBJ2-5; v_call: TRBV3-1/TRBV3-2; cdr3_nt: TGTGCCAGCAGTTCTACGAGCGGTTCCGGAAAGACCCAGTACTTC; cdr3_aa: CASSSTSGSGKTQYF
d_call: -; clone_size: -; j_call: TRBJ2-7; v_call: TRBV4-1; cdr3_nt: TGCGCCAGCAGCCTACCAGGGGGGAAGCAGTACTTC; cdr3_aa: CASSLPGGKQYF
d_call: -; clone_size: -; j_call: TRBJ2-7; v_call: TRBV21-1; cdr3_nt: TGTGCCAGCAGCAAAGGATCTCCGGCGGGGTCCTACGAGCAGTACTTC; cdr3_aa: CASSKGSPAGSYEQYF
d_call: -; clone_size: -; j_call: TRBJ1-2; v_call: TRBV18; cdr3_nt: TGTGCCAGCTCACCACCCCTACAGGACTATGGCTACACCTTC; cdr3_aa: CASSPPLQDYGYTF
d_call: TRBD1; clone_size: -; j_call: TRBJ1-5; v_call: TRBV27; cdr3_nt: TGTGCCAGCAGTTTACAGGGGGCAGGTCAGCCCCAGCATTTT; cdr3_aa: CASSLQGAGQPQHF
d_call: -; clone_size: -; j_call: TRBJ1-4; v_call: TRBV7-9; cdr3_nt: TGTGCCAGCAGCCTAACGGATGAAAAACTGTTTTTT; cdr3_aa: CASSLTDEKLFF
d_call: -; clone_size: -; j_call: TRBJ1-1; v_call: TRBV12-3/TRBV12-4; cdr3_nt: TGTGCCAGCAGTTTACTGGACAGCACTGAAGCTTTCTTT; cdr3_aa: CASSLLDSTEAFF
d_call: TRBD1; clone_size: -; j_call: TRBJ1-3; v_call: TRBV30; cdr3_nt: TGTGCCTGGAGTAGTGACAGGGTCTTTGGAAACACCATATATTTT; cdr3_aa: CAWSSDRVFGNTIYF
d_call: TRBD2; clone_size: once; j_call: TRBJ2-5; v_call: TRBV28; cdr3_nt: TGTGCCAGCAGGGAGCGGGGAAAGGAGACCCAGTACTTC; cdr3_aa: CASRERGKETQYF
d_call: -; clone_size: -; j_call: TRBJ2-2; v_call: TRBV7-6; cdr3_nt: TGTGCCAGCAGCTTAGCGCGGCACGCGAACACCGGGGAGCTGTTTTTT; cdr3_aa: CASSLARHANTGELFF
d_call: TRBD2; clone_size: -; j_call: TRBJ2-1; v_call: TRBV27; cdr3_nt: TGTGCCAGCAGTTTAGGAGAGGGGACTAGATCAGTCGGAGAGCAGTTCTTC; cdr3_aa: CASSLGEGTRSVGEQFF
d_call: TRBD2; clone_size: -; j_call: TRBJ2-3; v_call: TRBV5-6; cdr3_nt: TGTGCCAGTTCCCTAGCGGGGGGGCAGTGGGATACGCAGTATTTT; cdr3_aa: CASSLAGGQWDTQYF
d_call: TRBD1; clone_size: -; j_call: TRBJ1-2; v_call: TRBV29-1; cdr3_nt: TGCAGCGTTGAAGGGGGGACAGGGGGCTTTAATTTCTATGGCTACACCTTC; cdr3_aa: CSVEGGTGGFNFYGYTF
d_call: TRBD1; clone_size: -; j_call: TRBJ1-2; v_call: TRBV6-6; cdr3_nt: TGTGCCAGCAGGTTGGCGGGACAGACAAACTATGGCTACACCTTC; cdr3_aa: CASRLAGQTNYGYTF
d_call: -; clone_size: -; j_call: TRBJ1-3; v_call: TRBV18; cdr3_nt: TGTGCCAGCGCTCAGCGGACAGCCGGATTCTCTGGAAACACCATATATTTT; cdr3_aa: CASAQRTAGFSGNTIYF
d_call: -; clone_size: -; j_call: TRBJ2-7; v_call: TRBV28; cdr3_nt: TGTGCCAGCAGGGAGTACGGTGTGGAGCAGTACTTC; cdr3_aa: CASREYGVEQYF
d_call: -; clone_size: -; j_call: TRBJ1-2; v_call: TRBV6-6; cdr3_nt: TGTGCCAGCAGTCCAGGACAGAGCTATGGCTACACCTTC; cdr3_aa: CASSPGQSYGYTF
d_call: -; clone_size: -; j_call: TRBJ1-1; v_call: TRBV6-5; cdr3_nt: TGTGCCACTTCGAAGGGGGACGTGAACACTGAAGCTTTCTTT; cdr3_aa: CATSKGDVNTEAFF
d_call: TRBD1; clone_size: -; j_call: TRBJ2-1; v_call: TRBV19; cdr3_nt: TGTGCCAGTAGTATGGGACAGAACAATGAGCAGTTCTTC; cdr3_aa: CASSMGQNNEQFF
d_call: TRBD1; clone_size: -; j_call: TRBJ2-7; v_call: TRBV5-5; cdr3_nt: TGTGCCAGCAGCTTCCGGACAGGGGGCGAGCAGTACTTC; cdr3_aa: CASSFRTGGEQYF
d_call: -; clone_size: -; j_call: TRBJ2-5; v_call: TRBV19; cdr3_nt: TGTGCCAGTAGTCCCGTGTACCAGCAAGAGACCCAGTACTTC; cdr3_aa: CASSPVYQQETQYF
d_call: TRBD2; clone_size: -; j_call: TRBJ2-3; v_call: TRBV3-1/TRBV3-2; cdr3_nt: TGTGCCAGCAGCTCCCGGACTAGCGGGGGCACAGATACGCAGTATTTT; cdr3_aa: CASSSRTSGGTDTQYF
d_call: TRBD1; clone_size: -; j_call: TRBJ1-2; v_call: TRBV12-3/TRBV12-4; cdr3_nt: TGTGCCAGCAACCGACAGGGGGCGCGGGGCTACACCTTC; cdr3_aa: CASNRQGARGYTF
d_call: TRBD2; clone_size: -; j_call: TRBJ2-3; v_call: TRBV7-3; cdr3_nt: TGTGCCAGCAGCTCCGGGAGGCGGGGGGGCACAGATACGCAGTATTTT; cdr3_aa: CASSSGRRGGTDTQYF